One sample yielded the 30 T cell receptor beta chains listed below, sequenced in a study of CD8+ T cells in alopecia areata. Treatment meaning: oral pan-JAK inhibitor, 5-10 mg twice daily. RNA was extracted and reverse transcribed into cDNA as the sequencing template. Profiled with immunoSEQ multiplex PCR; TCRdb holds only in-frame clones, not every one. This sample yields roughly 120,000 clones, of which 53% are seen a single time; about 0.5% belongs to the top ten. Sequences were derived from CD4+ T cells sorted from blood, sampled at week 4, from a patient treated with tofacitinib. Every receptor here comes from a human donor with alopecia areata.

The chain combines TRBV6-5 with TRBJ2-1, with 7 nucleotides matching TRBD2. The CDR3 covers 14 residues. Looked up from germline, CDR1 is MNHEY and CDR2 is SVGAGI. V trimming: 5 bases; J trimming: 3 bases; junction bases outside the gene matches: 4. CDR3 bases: TGTGCCAGCAGTCAGCGGGACTACTACAATGAGCAGTTCTTC. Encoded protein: CASSQRDYYNEQFF.

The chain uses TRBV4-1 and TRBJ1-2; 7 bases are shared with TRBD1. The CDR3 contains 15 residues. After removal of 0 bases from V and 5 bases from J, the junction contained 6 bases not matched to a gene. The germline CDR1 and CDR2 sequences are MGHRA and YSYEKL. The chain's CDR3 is CASSQERTGVYGYTF. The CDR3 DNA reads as TGCGCCAGCAGCCAAGAGAGGACAGGTGTTTATGGCTACACCTTC.

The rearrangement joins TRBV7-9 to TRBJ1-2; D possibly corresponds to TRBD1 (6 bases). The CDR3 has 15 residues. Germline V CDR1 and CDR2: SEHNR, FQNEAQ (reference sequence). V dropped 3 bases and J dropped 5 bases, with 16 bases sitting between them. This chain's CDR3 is CASSLIGQRRYGYTF. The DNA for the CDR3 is TGTGCCAGCAGCTTGATCGGACAGCGTCGATATGGCTACACCTTC.

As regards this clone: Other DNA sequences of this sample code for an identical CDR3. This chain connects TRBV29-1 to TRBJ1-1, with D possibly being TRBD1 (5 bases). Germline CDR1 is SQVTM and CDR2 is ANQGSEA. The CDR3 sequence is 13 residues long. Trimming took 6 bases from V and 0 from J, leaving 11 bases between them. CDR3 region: CSVGRGMNTEAFF. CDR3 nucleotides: TGCAGCGTGGGGAGGGGCATGAACACTGAAGCTTTCTTT.

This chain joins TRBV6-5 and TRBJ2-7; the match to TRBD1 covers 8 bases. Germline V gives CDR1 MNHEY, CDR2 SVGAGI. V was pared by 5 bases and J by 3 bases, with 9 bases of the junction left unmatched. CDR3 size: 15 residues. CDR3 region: CASSPGGSTGYEQYF. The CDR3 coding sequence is TGTGCCAGCAGTCCAGGGGGCTCTACTGGCTACGAGCAGTACTTC.

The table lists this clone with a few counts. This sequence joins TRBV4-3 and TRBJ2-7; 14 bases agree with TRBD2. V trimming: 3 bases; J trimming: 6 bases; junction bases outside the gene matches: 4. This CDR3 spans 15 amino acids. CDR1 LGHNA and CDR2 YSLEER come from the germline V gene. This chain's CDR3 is CASSQGLAGDGEQYF. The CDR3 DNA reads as TGCGCCAGCAGCCAGGGACTAGCGGGAGACGGCGAGCAGTACTTC.

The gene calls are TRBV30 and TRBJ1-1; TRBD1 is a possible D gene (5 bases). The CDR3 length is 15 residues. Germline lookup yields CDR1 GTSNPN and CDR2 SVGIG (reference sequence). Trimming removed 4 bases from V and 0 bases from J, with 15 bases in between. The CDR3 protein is CAWTPGGRMNTEAFF. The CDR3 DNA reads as TGTGCCTGGACGCCTGGGGGACGGATGAACACTGAAGCTTTCTTT. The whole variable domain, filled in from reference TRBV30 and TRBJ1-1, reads SQTIHQWPATLVQPVGSPLSLECTVEGTSNPNLYWYRQAAGRGLQLLFYSVGIGQISSEVPQNLSASRPQDRQFILSSKKLLLSDSGFYLCAWTPGGRMNTEAFFGQGTRLTVV.

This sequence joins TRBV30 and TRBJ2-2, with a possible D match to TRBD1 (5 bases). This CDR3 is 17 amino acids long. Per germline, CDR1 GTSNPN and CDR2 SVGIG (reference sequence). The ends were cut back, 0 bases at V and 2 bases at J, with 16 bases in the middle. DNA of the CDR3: TGTGCCTGGAGTGTAAAGGGGTTGGTCTCTAACACCGGGGAGCTGTTTTTT. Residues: CAWSVKGLVSNTGELFF.

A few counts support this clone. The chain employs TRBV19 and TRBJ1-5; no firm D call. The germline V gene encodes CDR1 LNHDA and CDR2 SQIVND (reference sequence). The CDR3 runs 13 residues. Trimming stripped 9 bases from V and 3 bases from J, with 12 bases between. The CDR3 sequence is CASGEDTNQPQHF. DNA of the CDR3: TGTGCCAGCGGAGAGGATACCAATCAGCCCCAGCATTTT.

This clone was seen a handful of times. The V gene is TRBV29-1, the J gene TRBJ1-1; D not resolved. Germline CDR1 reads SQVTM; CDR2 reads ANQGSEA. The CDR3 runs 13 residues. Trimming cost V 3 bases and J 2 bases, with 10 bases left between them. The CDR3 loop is CSVDYAENTEAFF. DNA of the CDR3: TGCAGCGTTGATTACGCGGAAAACACTGAAGCTTTCTTT.

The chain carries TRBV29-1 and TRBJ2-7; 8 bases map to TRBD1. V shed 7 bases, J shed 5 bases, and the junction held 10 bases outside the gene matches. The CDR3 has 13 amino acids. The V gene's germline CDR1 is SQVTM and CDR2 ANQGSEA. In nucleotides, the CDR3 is TGCAGCGCCTCGGACAGGGTTAACGACGAGCAGTACTTC. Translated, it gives CSASDRVNDEQYF.

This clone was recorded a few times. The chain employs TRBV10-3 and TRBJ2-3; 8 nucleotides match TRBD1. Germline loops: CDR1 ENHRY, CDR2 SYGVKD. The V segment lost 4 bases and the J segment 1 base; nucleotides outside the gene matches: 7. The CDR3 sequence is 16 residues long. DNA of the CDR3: TGTGCCATCAGTGTGGGAGACAGGGGAGGCACAGATACGCAGTATTTT. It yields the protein CAISVGDRGGTDTQYF.

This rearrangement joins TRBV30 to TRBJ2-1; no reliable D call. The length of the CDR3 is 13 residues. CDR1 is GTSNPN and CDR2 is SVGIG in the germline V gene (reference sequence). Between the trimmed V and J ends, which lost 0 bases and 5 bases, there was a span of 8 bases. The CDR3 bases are TGTGCCTGGAGTGTACGTTACAACAATGAGCAGTTCTTC. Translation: CAWSVRYNNEQFF.

In DNA form, the CDR3 reads TGTGCCAGCAGCTTAGAGTTTAATGAGCAGTTCTTC. Translating it yields CASSLEFNEQFF. The chain employs TRBV7-3 and TRBJ2-1; D unresolved. CDR3 size: 12 residues. CDR1 SGHTA and CDR2 FQGTGA come from the germline V gene. Trimming pared 2 bases from V and 7 bases from J, leaving 6 bases between. The full variable domain, with the rest looked up from reference TRBV7-3 and TRBJ2-1, is GAGVSQTPSNKVTEKGKYVELRCDPISGHTALYWYRQSLGQGPEFLIYFQGTGAADDSGLPNDRFFAVRPEGSVSTLKIQRTERGDSAVYLCASSLEFNEQFFGPGTRLTVL.

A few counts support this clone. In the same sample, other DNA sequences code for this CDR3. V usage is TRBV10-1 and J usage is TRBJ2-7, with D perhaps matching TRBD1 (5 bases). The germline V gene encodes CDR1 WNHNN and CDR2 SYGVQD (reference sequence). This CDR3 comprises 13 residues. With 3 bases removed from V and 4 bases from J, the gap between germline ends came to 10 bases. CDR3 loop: CASSDSQGYEQYF. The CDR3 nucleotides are TGCGCCAGCAGTGATAGCCAGGGTTACGAGCAGTACTTC.

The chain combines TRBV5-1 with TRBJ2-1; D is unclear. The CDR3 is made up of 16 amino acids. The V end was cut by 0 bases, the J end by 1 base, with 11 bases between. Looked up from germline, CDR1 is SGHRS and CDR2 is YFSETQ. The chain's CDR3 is CASSLVVGSSYNEQFF. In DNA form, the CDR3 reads TGCGCCAGCAGCTTGGTAGTCGGCAGTTCCTACAATGAGCAGTTCTTC.

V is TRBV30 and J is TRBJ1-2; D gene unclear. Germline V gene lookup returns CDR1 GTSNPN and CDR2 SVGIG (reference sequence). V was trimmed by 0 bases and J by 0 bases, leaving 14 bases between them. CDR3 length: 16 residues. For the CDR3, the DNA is TGTGCCTGGAGTGTAGTTAGGCAGCCCTCTAACTATGGCTACACCTTC. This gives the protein CAWSVVRQPSNYGYTF.

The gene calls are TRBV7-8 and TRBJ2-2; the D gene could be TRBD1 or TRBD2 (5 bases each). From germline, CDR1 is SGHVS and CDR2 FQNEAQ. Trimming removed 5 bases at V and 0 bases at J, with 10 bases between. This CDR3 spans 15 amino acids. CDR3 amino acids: CASSLLGANTGELFF. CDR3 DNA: TGTGCCAGCAGCCTTCTGGGGGCGAACACCGGGGAGCTGTTTTTT.

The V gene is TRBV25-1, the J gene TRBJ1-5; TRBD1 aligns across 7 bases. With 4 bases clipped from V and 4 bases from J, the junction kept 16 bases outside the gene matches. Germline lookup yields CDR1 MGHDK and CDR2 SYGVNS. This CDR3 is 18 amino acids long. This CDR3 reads CASSGNRGDEGINQPQHF. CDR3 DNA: TGTGCCAGCAGTGGAAACAGGGGAGATGAAGGAATAAATCAGCCCCAGCATTTT.

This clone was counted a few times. The CDR3 here is CASSRTRGNEQFF. Written as DNA, the CDR3 is TGTGCCAGCAGCCGAACTAGGGGCAATGAGCAGTTCTTC. The V call is TRBV7-3, the J call TRBJ2-1; the D gene could be TRBD1 or TRBD2 (5 bases each). The germline V gene has CDR1 SGHTA and CDR2 FQGTGA. The CDR3 consists of 13 residues. The V end was cut by 5 bases, the J end by 6 bases, with 11 bases between.

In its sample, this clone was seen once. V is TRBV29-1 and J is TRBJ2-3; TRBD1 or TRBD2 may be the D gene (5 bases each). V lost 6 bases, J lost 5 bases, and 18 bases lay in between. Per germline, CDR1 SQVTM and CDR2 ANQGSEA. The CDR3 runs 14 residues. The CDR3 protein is CSVGLQHGGDTQYF. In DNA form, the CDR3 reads TGCAGCGTCGGCCTACAACATGGGGGAGATACGCAGTATTTT.

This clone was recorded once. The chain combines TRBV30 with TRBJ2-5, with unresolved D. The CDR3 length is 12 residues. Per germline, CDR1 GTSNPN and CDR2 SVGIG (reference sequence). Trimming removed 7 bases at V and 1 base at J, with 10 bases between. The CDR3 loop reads CASQRGQETQYF. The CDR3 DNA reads TGTGCCTCTCAGAGAGGCCAAGAGACCCAGTACTTC.

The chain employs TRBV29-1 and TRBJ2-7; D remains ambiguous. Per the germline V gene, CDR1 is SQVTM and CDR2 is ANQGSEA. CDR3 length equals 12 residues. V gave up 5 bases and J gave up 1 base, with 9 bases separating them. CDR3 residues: CSVLVQSYEQYF. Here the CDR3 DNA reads TGCAGCGTTCTCGTCCAGTCCTACGAGCAGTACTTC.

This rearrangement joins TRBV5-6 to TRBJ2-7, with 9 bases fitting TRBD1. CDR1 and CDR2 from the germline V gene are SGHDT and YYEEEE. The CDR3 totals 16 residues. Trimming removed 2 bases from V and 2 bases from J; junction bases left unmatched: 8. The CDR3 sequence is CASSFGATGGPYEQYF. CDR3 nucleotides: TGTGCCAGCAGCTTCGGAGCGACAGGGGGTCCCTACGAGCAGTACTTC.

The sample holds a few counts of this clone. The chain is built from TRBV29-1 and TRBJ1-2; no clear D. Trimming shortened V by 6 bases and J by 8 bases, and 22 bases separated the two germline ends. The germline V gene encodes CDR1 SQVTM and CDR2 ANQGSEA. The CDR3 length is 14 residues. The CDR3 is CSVALRARGYGYTF. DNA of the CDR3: TGCAGCGTCGCCCTCCGGGCCCGGGGATACGGCTACACCTTC.

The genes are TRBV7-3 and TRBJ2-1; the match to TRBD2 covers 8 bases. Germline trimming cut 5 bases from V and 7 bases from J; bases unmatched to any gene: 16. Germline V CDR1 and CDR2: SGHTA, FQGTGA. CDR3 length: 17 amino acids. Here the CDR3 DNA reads TGTGCCAGCAGCACTACCGCTACAGGACTAGCTAGTAATGAGCAGTTCTTC. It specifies CASSTTATGLASNEQFF.

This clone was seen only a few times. The CDR3 DNA is TGCAGCGTTGAAGATCCTATCGGGGGGGGCGCAGCTGAAAAACTGTTTTTT. Translation gives CSVEDPIGGGAAEKLFF. The chain couples TRBV29-1 to TRBJ1-4; D is perhaps TRBD1 (6 bases). Between the trimmed V and J ends, which lost 0 bases and 7 bases, there was a span of 21 bases. The CDR3 is 17 residues long. CDR1 is SQVTM, CDR2 ANQGSEA, per germline.

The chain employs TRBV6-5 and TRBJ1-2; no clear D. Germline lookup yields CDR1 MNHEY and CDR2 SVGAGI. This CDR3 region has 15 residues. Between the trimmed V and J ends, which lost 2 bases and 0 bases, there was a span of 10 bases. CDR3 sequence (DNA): TGTGCCAGCAGTTACGGTTCGGGAGCTAACTATGGCTACACCTTC. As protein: CASSYGSGANYGYTF.

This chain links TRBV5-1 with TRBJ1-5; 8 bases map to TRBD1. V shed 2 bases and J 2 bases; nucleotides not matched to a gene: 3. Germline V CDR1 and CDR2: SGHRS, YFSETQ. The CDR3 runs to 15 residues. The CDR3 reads CASSLDRGGNQPQHF. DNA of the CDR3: TGCGCCAGCAGCTTAGACAGGGGCGGCAATCAGCCCCAGCATTTT.

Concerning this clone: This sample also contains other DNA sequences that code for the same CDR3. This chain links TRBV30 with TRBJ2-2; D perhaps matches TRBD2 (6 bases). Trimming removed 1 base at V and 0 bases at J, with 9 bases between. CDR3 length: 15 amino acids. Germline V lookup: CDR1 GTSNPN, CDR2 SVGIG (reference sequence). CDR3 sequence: CAWSAGGANTGELFF. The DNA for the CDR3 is TGTGCCTGGAGTGCGGGCGGGGCGAACACCGGGGAGCTGTTTTTT.